Shown below are 32 T cell receptor beta chains from a single sample sequenced in a study of blood T cell repertoires in COVID-19. Repertoires were generated with immunoSEQ multiplex PCR, while TCRdb's copy carries only in-frame clones and drops some. The sample yields about 24,000 clones, about 84% seen once. The sequenced sample was peripheral blood. Receptors were obtained from a human donor with active COVID-19. The donor label of this sample is uncertain.

The V call is TRBV7-2, the J call TRBJ2-1, with a possible D match to TRBD2 (6 bases). V was cut by 5 bases and J by 15 bases, with 20 bases left in between. Germline V gene data show CDR1 as SGHTA and CDR2 as FQGNSA. The CDR3 contains 13 residues. In DNA form, the CDR3 reads TGTGCCAGCAGCCCCCTGGGGCGGGGTACTTCGTTCTTC. Protein sequence: CASSPLGRGTSFF.

The chain carries TRBV28 and TRBJ1-2, with D uncertain. In germline, CDR1 is MDHEN, CDR2 SYDVKM. The CDR3 extends over 11 amino acids. V was pared by 2 bases and J by 5 bases, with 3 bases between. This CDR3 is CASSLQYGYTF. CDR3 nucleotides: TGTGCCAGCAGTTTACAGTATGGCTACACCTTC.

The chain carries TRBV27 and TRBJ1-2; possible D gene TRBD1, 5 bases. Trimming removed 6 bases at V and 0 bases at J, with 14 bases between. Germline CDR1 and CDR2: MNHEY and SMNVEV (reference sequence). This CDR3 has 15 residues. The CDR3 DNA reads as TGTGCCAGCAGCCTCACCCCGACAGCTAACTATGGCTACACCTTC. As protein: CASSLTPTANYGYTF.

For the CDR3, the DNA is TGCGCCAGCAGCTTCCGGACTAGCGGGGCAGGCGAGCAGTACTTC. Amino acid sequence: CASSFRTSGAGEQYF. This chain uses TRBV5-1 with TRBJ2-7; 12 nucleotides line up with TRBD2. Germline V gives CDR1 SGHRS, CDR2 YFSETQ. This CDR3 has 15 residues. Unmatched junction bases numbered 6, after V lost 2 bases and J lost 6 bases.

This clone came up a few times. The V gene is TRBV9, the J gene TRBJ1-6; D remains ambiguous. CDR1 and CDR2 (germline): SGDLS, YYNGEE. CDR3 length: 14 amino acids. V dropped 5 bases and J dropped 10 bases, with 16 bases sitting between them. The CDR3 coding sequence is TGTGCCAGCAGTTGGGGTTCGGAGGCCTCACCCCTCCACTTT. Translating it yields CASSWGSEASPLHF.

V usage is TRBV27 and J usage is TRBJ1-4; TRBD1 matches 7 bases. CDR3 size: 15 residues. V was pared by 10 bases and J by 3 bases, with 11 bases of the junction left unmatched. From germline, CDR1 is MNHEY and CDR2 SMNVEV (reference sequence). The chain's CDR3 is CATMNIGTANEKLFF. The CDR3 coding sequence is TGTGCCACCATGAATATCGGGACAGCTAATGAAAAACTGTTTTTT.

The rearrangement uses TRBV16 and TRBJ2-7; no firm D call. The CDR3 loop spans 14 amino acids. Trimming removed 4 bases from V and 6 bases from J, with 16 bases in between. CDR1 and CDR2 (germline): KGHSY, FQNENV. Here the CDR3 DNA reads TGTGCCAGCAGCCGAAAGAGTCCCACCCCCGAGCAGTACTTC. Its protein is CASSRKSPTPEQYF.

This clone appeared once. The chain uses TRBV12-3 or TRBV12-4 and TRBJ2-2; no clear D. The CDR3 sequence is 13 residues long. Trimming removed 8 bases from V and 1 base from J, with 8 bases in between. The CDR3 DNA sequence: TGTGCCAGCCTTCCGGGGAACACCGGGGAGCTGTTTTTT. Translation: CASLPGNTGELFF.

The chain joins TRBV2 to TRBJ2-1; TRBD2 aligns across 14 bases. With 6 bases clipped from V and 1 base from J, the junction kept 8 bases outside the gene matches. Germline CDR1 SNHLY, CDR2 FYNNEI. The CDR3 loop spans 18 amino acids. The CDR3 DNA reads TGTGCCAGCAGAAGGGGACTAGCGGGAGAATGGTCCTACAATGAGCAGTTCTTC. Translation: CASRRGLAGEWSYNEQFF.

This clone was seen once. The gene calls are TRBV2 and TRBJ2-5; 9 bases map to TRBD2. Trimming at V came to 7 bases and at J to 0 bases, leaving 6 bases not matched to a gene. CDR3 length: 15 amino acids. CDR1 is SNHLY and CDR2 is FYNNEI in the germline V gene. CDR3 sequence (DNA): TGTGCCAGCACGCGGCTAGCGGGGAACCAAGAGACCCAGTACTTC. It is translated as CASTRLAGNQETQYF. Full variable domain (rest looked up from reference TRBV2 and TRBJ2-5): EPEVTQTPSHQVTQMGQEVILRCVPISNHLYFYWYRQILGQKVEFLVSFYNNEISEKSEIFDDQFSVERPDGSNFTLKIRSTKLEDSAMYFCASTRLAGNQETQYFGPGTRLLVL.

This sequence joins TRBV6-5 and TRBJ2-7; weak D call: TRBD1 (5 bases). The CDR3 has 12 residues. The germline V and J ends were trimmed by 10 bases and 1 base, with 11 bases remaining between them. Germline V lookup: CDR1 MNHEY, CDR2 SVGAGI. CDR3 sequence: CATQGSSYEQYF. DNA for the CDR3: TGTGCCACGCAGGGCAGTTCCTACGAGCAGTACTTC.

The chain carries TRBV9 and TRBJ1-2; 7 bases are a match to TRBD1. The CDR3 consists of 16 residues. J was trimmed by 4 bases and V by 4 bases; bases with no gene match: 13. Germline V CDR1 and CDR2: SGDLS, YYNGEE. CDR3 sequence reads: CASSSHVEGAIYGYTF. Written as DNA, the CDR3 is TGTGCCAGCAGCTCCCATGTGGAGGGGGCCATCTATGGCTACACCTTC. Combining the CDR3 with reference TRBV9 and TRBJ1-2 gives the whole variable domain DSGVTQTPKHLITATGQRVTLRCSPRSGDLSVYWYQQSLDQGLQFLIQYYNGEERAKGNILERFSAQQFPDLHSELNLSSLELGDSALYFCASSSHVEGAIYGYTFGSGTRLTVV.

The gene calls are TRBV7-9 and TRBJ2-3; TRBD2 aligns across 7 bases. Germline V gene sequence: CDR1 SEHNR, CDR2 FQNEAQ (reference sequence). V lost 1 base to trimming and J lost 0 bases; unmatched junction nucleotides: 7. The CDR3 totals 17 residues. The chain's CDR3 is CASSLGLADFSTDTQYF. In nucleotides, the CDR3 is TGTGCCAGCAGCTTAGGCCTAGCGGACTTTAGCACAGATACGCAGTATTTT. The entire variable domain, with the rest obtained from reference TRBV7-9 and TRBJ2-3, is as follows: DTGVSQNPRHKITKRGQNVTFRCDPISEHNRLYWYRQTLGQGPEFLTYFQNEAQLEKSRLLSDRFSAERPKGSFSTLEIQRTEQGDSAMYLCASSLGLADFSTDTQYFGPGTRLTVL.

The chain has TRBV11-3 and TRBJ2-3; 9 positions match TRBD1. The CDR3 has 15 residues. Germline V lookup: CDR1 SGHNT, CDR2 YENEEA. After removal of 5 bases from V and 2 bases from J, the junction contained 5 bases not matched to a gene. This CDR3 is CASSLGQGFTDTQYF. CDR3 nucleotide sequence: TGTGCCAGCAGCCTGGGACAGGGATTCACAGATACGCAGTATTTT.

The chain links TRBV6-2 or TRBV6-3 to TRBJ2-5, with 10 bases matching TRBD2. V trimming: 0 bases; J trimming: 4 bases; junction bases outside the gene matches: 2. The CDR3 sequence is 15 residues long. CDR1 is MNHEY and CDR2 is SVGEGT in the germline V gene. The CDR3 nucleotides read TGTGCCAGCAGTTACTCCGGACTAGCGGTAGAGACCCAGTACTTC. Translated: CASSYSGLAVETQYF.

The table lists this clone with a few counts. The chain joins TRBV6-1 to TRBJ1-2, with D hard to call. Trimming shortened V by 0 bases and J by 8 bases, and 10 bases separated the two germline ends. The CDR3 spans 13 residues. The germline V gene has CDR1 MNHNS and CDR2 SASEGT. The CDR3 coding sequence is TGTGCCAGCAGTGAAGCGTATTCCAGAGGCTACACCTTC. Amino acids: CASSEAYSRGYTF.

The genes are TRBV4-3 and TRBJ2-3; tentative D call: TRBD1 (5 bases). V dropped 0 bases and J dropped 6 bases, with 13 bases sitting between them. Germline loops: CDR1 LGHNA, CDR2 YSLEER. The CDR3 loop spans 15 amino acids. The CDR3 loop is CASSQEGWGRDTQYF. CDR3 nucleotide sequence: TGCGCCAGCAGCCAAGAAGGTTGGGGCCGGGATACGCAGTATTTT.

The genes are TRBV3-1 (or the pseudogene TRBV3-2) and TRBJ2-5, with TRBD1 matching 11 bases. The germline V gene encodes CDR1 LGHDT and CDR2 YNNKEL (reference sequence). Trimming cost V 6 bases and J 5 bases; bases outside gene matches: 14. The CDR3 is made up of 17 amino acids. CDR3 nucleotide sequence: TGTGCCAGCAGTCGCGGACAGGGGGCGCCGGTCCGGGAGACCCAGTACTTC. This translates into CASSRGQGAPVRETQYF.

This chain links TRBV11-3 with TRBJ2-1; 8 bases align to TRBD2. The trim removed 5 bases at V and 6 bases at J, leaving 9 bases unmatched. CDR1 SGHNT and CDR2 YENEEA come from the germline V gene. The CDR3 contains 15 residues. The CDR3 DNA follows: TGTGCCAGCAGCGTCCAGAGCGGGAGTGGCAATGAGCAGTTCTTC. This gives the protein CASSVQSGSGNEQFF.

The genes are TRBV5-1 and TRBJ2-7, with D perhaps matching TRBD1 (6 bases). The CDR3 runs 14 residues. Per germline, CDR1 SGHRS and CDR2 YFSETQ. V lost 4 bases and J lost 0, with 11 bases in between. The CDR3 reads CASSPDRFSYEQYF. The CDR3 DNA reads TGCGCCAGCAGCCCGGACAGATTCTCCTACGAGCAGTACTTC.

This chain uses TRBV5-6 with TRBJ1-1; the match to TRBD1 covers 7 bases. J was trimmed by 4 bases and V by 1 base; bases with no gene match: 4. From germline, CDR1 is SGHDT and CDR2 YYEEEE. The CDR3 contains 14 residues. As DNA, the CDR3 is TGTGCCAGCAGCTTGAGGGGGCCGGCCACTGAAGCTTTCTTT. This encodes CASSLRGPATEAFF. The variable domain in full, with the rest retrieved from reference TRBV5-6 and TRBJ1-1, is DAGVTQSPTHLIKTRGQQVTLRCSPKSGHDTVSWYQQALGQGPQFIFQYYEEEERQRGNFPDRFSGHQFPNYSSELNVNALLLGDSALYLCASSLRGPATEAFFGQGTRLTVV.

The chain uses TRBV28 and TRBJ1-6, with D hard to call. The CDR3 totals 12 residues. Trimming removed 2 bases from V and 11 bases from J, with 7 bases in between. The germline gives CDR1 MDHEN, CDR2 SYDVKM. The CDR3 nucleotides are TGTGCCAGCAGTTTAATTTCCACACCCCTCCACTTT. Its translation is CASSLISTPLHF. The full variable domain, rest sourced from reference TRBV28 and TRBJ1-6, is DVKVTQSSRYLVKRTGEKVFLECVQDMDHENMFWYRQDPGLGLRLIYFSYDVKMKEKGDIPEGYSVSREKKERFSLILESASTNQTSMYLCASSLISTPLHFGNGTRLTVT.

In its sample, this clone was seen a few times. In DNA, the CDR3 is TGTGCCAGCAGCTCCAGGACAGGGTTTTCTCCACCCCTCCACTTT. Translated: CASSSRTGFSPPLHF. This sequence joins TRBV7-2 and TRBJ1-6; TRBD1 matches 8 bases. Trimming cost V 4 bases and J 11 bases; bases outside gene matches: 10. The CDR3 spans 15 residues. Per germline, CDR1 SGHTA and CDR2 FQGNSA.

The chain carries TRBV5-6 and TRBJ2-7, with no clear D. CDR3 size: 16 residues. Germline values: CDR1 SGHDT, CDR2 YYEEEE. V lost 3 bases and J 0 bases, leaving 16 bases between the germline ends. The CDR3 loop reads CASSSPLADSSYEQYF. CDR3 DNA: TGTGCCAGCAGCTCGCCACTCGCGGATAGCTCCTACGAGCAGTACTTC.

The chain employs TRBV5-6 and TRBJ2-3; D unclear. Germline CDR1 is SGHDT and CDR2 is YYEEEE. V shed 5 bases and J shed 0 bases, with 13 bases lying between them. The CDR3 has 15 amino acids. CDR3 DNA sequence: TGTGCCAGCAGTCCACACCCCGCAAGCACAGATACGCAGTATTTT. This codes for CASSPHPASTDTQYF.

The rearrangement links TRBV10-3 to TRBJ1-2, with a possible D match to TRBD1 (5 bases). Germline loops: CDR1 ENHRY, CDR2 SYGVKD. The V gene lost 3 bases and the J gene lost 8 bases, with 10 bases spanning the gap. This CDR3 region has 12 residues. The CDR3 loop is CAISDRGGGYTF. In DNA form, the CDR3 reads TGTGCCATCAGTGACCGGGGGGGAGGCTACACCTTC.

The table lists this clone with a count of one. CDR3: CASSYKSTGTSDDTQYF. CDR3 nucleotides: TGTGCCAGCAGTTATAAGAGTACGGGGACTAGCGACGATACGCAGTATTTT. The V gene is TRBV6-2 or TRBV6-3, the J gene TRBJ2-3, with 10 bases identical to TRBD2. The CDR3 loop spans 17 amino acids. V lost 3 bases and J lost 6; bases outside the gene matches: 12. Per the germline V gene, CDR1 is MNHEY and CDR2 is SVGEGT.

This chain uses TRBV6-5 with TRBJ2-2; 11 positions match TRBD2. The CDR3 covers 15 residues. Germline assignment: CDR1 MNHEY and CDR2 SVGAGI. Germline trimming cut 6 bases from V and 6 bases from J; bases unmatched to any gene: 6. The CDR3 nucleotides read TGTGCCAGCAGGGGTAGCGGGGGGGGCGCCGGGGAGCTGTTTTTT. It translates to CASRGSGGGAGELFF.

The genes are TRBV19 and TRBJ2-7, with 9 bases that match TRBD2. CDR1 and CDR2 (germline): LNHDA, SQIVND (reference sequence). With V trimmed by 1 base and J by 4 bases, 5 bases remained unmatched. The CDR3 is made up of 15 amino acids. CDR3 sequence: CASSIGDSGRYEQYF. The CDR3 nucleotides are TGTGCCAGTAGTATAGGGGATAGCGGGAGATACGAGCAGTACTTC.

The chain recombines TRBV6-5 with TRBJ1-2; a weak D match, TRBD1 (5 bases). The CDR3 is 11 residues long. With 6 bases removed from V and 4 bases from J, the gap between germline ends came to 6 bases. CDR1 and CDR2 from the germline V gene are MNHEY and SVGAGI. The CDR3 loop reads CASRGLYGYTF. In DNA, the CDR3 is TGTGCCAGCAGGGGGCTCTATGGCTACACCTTC.

V usage is TRBV30 and J usage is TRBJ2-7; TRBD1 matches at 9 bases. After removal of 6 bases from V and 1 base from J, the junction contained 4 bases not matched to a gene. CDR1 and CDR2 (germline): GTSNPN, SVGIG (reference sequence). The CDR3 extends over 13 amino acids. The CDR3 sequence is CACRGQGSYEQYF. DNA for the CDR3: TGTGCCTGCAGAGGACAGGGGTCCTACGAGCAGTACTTC. Filled out from reference TRBV30 and TRBJ2-7, the complete variable domain reads SQTIHQWPATLVQPVGSPLSLECTVEGTSNPNLYWYRQAAGRGLQLLFYSVGIGQISSEVPQNLSASRPQDRQFILSSKKLLLSDSGFYLCACRGQGSYEQYFGPGTRLTVT.

The gene calls are TRBV7-3 and TRBJ2-2; D is unclear. V lost 6 bases and J 1 base, leaving 12 bases between the germline ends. This CDR3 contains 15 residues. CDR1 is SGHTA, CDR2 FQGTGA, per germline. The CDR3: CASRPYTGNTGELFF. The CDR3 DNA reads as TGTGCCAGCAGGCCCTATACGGGGAACACCGGGGAGCTGTTTTTT.